Below are 20 T cell receptor beta chains sequenced from a single sample in a study of T-cell reconstitution after alpha-beta-depleted transplantation in children. Unique molecular identifiers were built into the TCRbeta library. Via MiXCR, TCRdb re-called the PCR reads, giving one row per CDR3 protein. Of hundreds of thousands of distinct CDR3 sequences listed, about an eighth were seen once; the top ten hold 0.75% to 0.85%. Sequencing was performed on PBMCs, taken before TCRalphabeta/CD19-depleted stem cell transplant. Every receptor here comes from a girl aged 2-10 years with congenital amegakaryocytic thrombocytopenia, due to receive a stem cell transplant.

This clonotype was seen ten or more times. The chain carries TRBV12-3 or TRBV12-4 and TRBJ2-3; 9 bases map to TRBD2. The CDR3 sequence is 16 residues long. The trim removed 7 bases at V and 4 bases at J, leaving 12 bases unmatched. CDR3 amino acids: CASTALTSGGADTQYF. The CDR3 bases are TGTGCCAGCACCGCCCTGACTAGCGGCGGGGCAGATACGCAGTATTTT.

The CDR3 is CASSLAREFPEAFF. The CDR3, as DNA: TGTGCCAGCAGCTTAGCCCGGGAGTTCCCTGAAGCTTTCTTT. The J gene is TRBJ1-1, the V gene TRBV11-2; D is uncertain. V lost 1 base to trimming and J lost 6 bases, with 12 bases between them. There are 14 residues in the CDR3. Germline CDR1 reads SGHAT; CDR2 reads FQNNGV.

At least ten counts were recorded for this clonotype. J is TRBJ1-2 and V is TRBV20-1, with 7 bases fitting TRBD1. J lost 7 bases, V lost 6 bases, and 8 bases had no gene match. In germline, CDR1 is DFQATT, CDR2 SNEGSKA (reference sequence). The CDR3 consists of 12 residues. In DNA form, the CDR3 reads TGCAGTGCCCTGACAGGGTACGTTGGCTACACCTTC. Translation gives CSALTGYVGYTF.

As to this clonotype: One base away lies a much larger clone, so this may be a sequencing read error. V usage is TRBV29-1 and J usage is TRBJ1-1; possible D gene TRBD1, 5 bases. The V gene's germline CDR1 is SQVTM and CDR2 ANQGSEA. Trimming took off 7 bases at V and 0 bases at J, with 15 bases between the two ends. The length of the CDR3 is 14 residues. The CDR3 spells CSDEGQPMNTEAFF. The CDR3 DNA follows: TGCAGCGATGAGGGGCAGCCCATGAACACTGAAGCTTTCTTT.

This sequence joins TRBV4-1 and TRBJ2-5; D is unclear. Germline V gives CDR1 MGHRA, CDR2 YSYEKL. The CDR3 runs 14 residues. V was pared by 1 base and J by 3 bases, with 9 bases between. CDR3: CASSQGVGKETQYF. The CDR3 nucleotides read TGCGCCAGCAGCCAAGGGGTGGGGAAAGAGACCCAGTACTTC.

This clonotype was observed a few times. This chain uses TRBV30 with TRBJ2-7; the D gene is possibly TRBD2 (5 bases). Trimming shortened V by 4 bases and J by 2 bases, and 15 bases separated the two germline ends. CDR3 length: 14 amino acids. Germline V lookup: CDR1 GTSNPN, CDR2 SVGIG (reference sequence). This chain's CDR3 is CAWTAHPGAYEQYF. The CDR3 DNA follows: TGTGCCTGGACTGCACATCCCGGGGCCTACGAGCAGTACTTC.

In this sample, this clonotype turned up many times. V is TRBV11-2 and J is TRBJ2-1; no definite D call. Germline CDR1 and CDR2: SGHAT and FQNNGV. The CDR3 covers 12 residues. V was shortened by 1 base and J by 7 bases, with 5 bases between the two germline ends. The chain's CDR3 is CASSLVENEQFF. For the CDR3, the DNA is TGTGCCAGCAGCTTAGTCGAGAATGAGCAGTTCTTC.

Ten or more counts support this clonotype. This chain joins TRBV29-1 and TRBJ2-1; D is perhaps TRBD1 (5 bases). From germline, CDR1 is SQVTM and CDR2 ANQGSEA. The CDR3 is 13 residues long. Trimming pared 3 bases from V and 1 base from J, leaving 7 bases between. The CDR3 DNA is TGCAGCGTTGAGAAGGGGTCCTACAATGAGCAGTTCTTC. Its protein is CSVEKGSYNEQFF.

The table lists this clonotype with a few counts. The chain carries TRBV5-1 and TRBJ2-7; 8 bases line up with TRBD2. Germline CDR1 reads SGHRS; CDR2 reads YFSETQ. CDR3 length: 15 residues. The ends lost 3 bases at V and 4 bases at J; junction bases unmatched: 9. CDR3 coding DNA: TGCGCCAGCAGCTGGGTAAGCGGGAGTGAATACGAGCAGTACTTC. Its protein product is CASSWVSGSEYEQYF.

The rearrangement joins TRBV5-1 to TRBJ2-2; TRBD2 aligns across 12 bases. V shed 2 bases, J shed 6 bases, and the junction held 5 bases outside the gene matches. The CDR3 is made up of 16 amino acids. From germline, CDR1 is SGHRS and CDR2 YFSETQ. CDR3 bases: TGCGCCAGCAGCTTACCGGGACTAGCGGGCTCCGGGGAGCTGTTTTTT. It is translated as CASSLPGLAGSGELFF. The complete variable domain, with remaining parts taken from reference TRBV5-1 and TRBJ2-2, reads KAGVTQTPRYLIKTRGQQVTLSCSPISGHRSVSWYQQTPGQGLQFLFEYFSETQRNKGNFPGRFSGRQFSNSRSEMNVSTLELGDSALYLCASSLPGLAGSGELFFGEGSRLTVL.

This clonotype was observed a few times. This chain links TRBV12-3 or TRBV12-4 with TRBJ1-5; 8 bases agree with TRBD1. This CDR3 has 13 residues. The V segment lost 6 bases and the J segment 5 bases; nucleotides outside the gene matches: 3. The CDR3, as DNA: TGTGCCAGCAGGACGGGACAGGATCAGCCCCAGCATTTT. Protein: CASRTGQDQPQHF.

At least ten counts were recorded for this clonotype. The chain is built from TRBV12-3 or TRBV12-4 and TRBJ2-7, with 7 bases lining up with TRBD1. The CDR3 is 15 amino acids. V lost 7 bases to trimming and J lost 2 bases; unmatched junction nucleotides: 11. Here the CDR3 reads CASTSRQGRAYEQYF. CDR3 sequence (DNA): TGTGCCAGCACCTCTCGACAGGGAAGGGCCTACGAGCAGTACTTC.

The V call is TRBV29-1, the J call TRBJ1-1; no definite D call. This CDR3 is built from 15 residues. Trimming left V 7 bases short and J 3 bases short, with 21 bases between. The germline V gene has CDR1 SQVTM and CDR2 ANQGSEA. The CDR3 DNA reads TGCAGCGCACGCCAGTGGAGAGTTTGGGACACTGAAGCTTTCTTT. Translated: CSARQWRVWDTEAFF.

This clonotype showed up many times. The V and J genes are TRBV20-1 and TRBJ2-1; D possibly corresponds to TRBD1 (7 bases). Trimming took off 4 bases at V and 9 bases at J, with 13 bases between the two ends. The CDR3 is 12 residues long. The V gene's germline CDR1 is DFQATT and CDR2 SNEGSKA (reference sequence). The DNA of the CDR3 is TGCAGTGCTACAGGGGGGAACGGTGAGCAGTTCTTC. Translated, it gives CSATGGNGEQFF.

This chain joins TRBV7-9 and TRBJ2-1; a weak D match, TRBD2 (5 bases). The germline V gene has CDR1 SEHNR and CDR2 FQNEAQ (reference sequence). The CDR3 covers 13 residues. Trimming left V 5 bases short and J 5 bases short, with 10 bases between. The CDR3 protein is CASSTSGNNEQFF. As DNA, the CDR3 is TGTGCCAGCAGCACCAGCGGAAACAATGAGCAGTTCTTC.

This clonotype occurred many times. The V and J genes are TRBV5-1 and TRBJ2-7; possible D gene TRBD2, 5 bases. Germline V CDR1 and CDR2: SGHRS, YFSETQ. The CDR3 runs 16 residues. Deletions cut 4 bases from V and 0 bases from J, with 17 bases between. The CDR3 here is CASSPRQRDRSYEQYF. The CDR3 nucleotides read TGCGCCAGCAGCCCACGTCAGAGGGATCGCTCCTACGAGCAGTACTTC.

The sample holds a few counts of this clonotype. This chain joins TRBV7-9 and TRBJ2-7; D gene uncertain. Germline CDR1 SEHNR, CDR2 FQNEAQ (reference sequence). The CDR3 extends over 17 amino acids. Between the trimmed V and J ends, which lost 5 bases and 5 bases, there was a span of 25 bases. The CDR3 loop is CASSTSTRTERFNEQYF. The DNA of the CDR3 is TGTGCCAGCAGCACCAGTACCAGGACGGAAAGATTTAACGAGCAGTACTTC.

This clonotype was picked up many times. V is TRBV20-1 and J is TRBJ2-1; 10 nucleotides align to TRBD2. Per the germline V gene, CDR1 is DFQATT and CDR2 is SNEGSKA (reference sequence). V trimming: 2 bases; J trimming: 7 bases; junction bases outside the gene matches: 8. The CDR3 is 15 residues long. CDR3 nucleotides: TGCAGTGCTAGAAGTCTAGCGGGAGTAGGGAATGAGCAGTTCTTC. Residues: CSARSLAGVGNEQFF.

The J gene is TRBJ2-7, the V gene TRBV7-8; no clear D. The CDR3 has 18 residues. V dropped 3 bases and J dropped 0 bases, with 21 bases sitting between them. Per the germline V gene, CDR1 is SGHVS and CDR2 is FQNEAQ. The CDR3 loop reads CASSFPGPLSGLSYEQYF. The CDR3 DNA reads TGTGCCAGCAGCTTCCCGGGCCCCCTATCTGGGCTCTCCTACGAGCAGTACTTC.

This clonotype was seen many times. V usage is TRBV11-1 and J usage is TRBJ2-7, with D perhaps TRBD2 (6 bases). CDR1 and CDR2 (germline): SGHAT, FQDESV (reference sequence). Trimming removed 6 bases from V and 1 base from J, with 31 bases in between. The CDR3 is 20 residues long. CDR3 coding DNA: TGTGCCAGCAGACCCGGGGTCCGAGGGGATACCGGGACTGGATCCTACGAGCAGTACTTC. It is translated as CASRPGVRGDTGTGSYEQYF.